The subject of this entry is one T cell receptor (beta chain). As yet, its antigen is unknown. Each TRB cDNA library was prepared by 5' RACE (with UMI labels). For each CDR3 protein, TCRdb gives one entry from its re-call of the 5' RACE reads, without DNA. This sample's table has about 40,000 distinct CDR3 sequences. This sample was included in a study of CXCR3-negative and CXCR3-positive naive CD8 T cells. General study points: Researchers report CXCR3 expression partially decreased after cryopreservation, with fresh PBMCs used in most assays. The authors found comparable surface CD5 between naive subsets and inferred TCR strength from TRB CDR3 properties. Naive cells, whether CXCR3-negative or CXCR3-positive, had similar TRBV-TRBJ usage, while memory cells differed.

CDR3 length: 14 residues. Germline loops: CDR1 GTSNPN, CDR2 SVGIG (reference sequence). Sequencing was done on a sample of memory CD8+ T cells from blood. V and J are TRBV30 and TRBJ2-7. This clonotype was sampled from a human donor in good health. Some clones in this sample may be carry-over from other donors' samples. This CDR3 reads CAWSHDGEYNEQYF.